This TCR beta chain was retrieved from a study of cytomegalovirus exposure and HLA in healthy donors. Germline V gives CDR1 MNHNS, CDR2 SASEGT. The CDR3 runs to 14 residues. The V and J ends lost 5 bases and 8 bases, in that order; junction bases with no gene match: 10. Broader study findings: Confirmation in vitro established that three CMV-associated chains were specific for CMV antigens.

A word on this clone: Its antigen is not known.

Method: immunoSEQ multiplex PCR; TCRdb's copy keeps in-frame clones and lacks some. The sample yields 85,000 to 130,000 clones, approximately 90% seen once. This sequence was found in a woman younger than 30 in good health and CMV-seropositive. This sequence joins TRBV6-1 and TRBJ1-1; 8 bases match TRBD1. The sample taken for sequencing was PBMCs. CDR3 coding DNA: TGTGCCAGCAGTTCCTGGCAGGGGGCTCCCGAAGCTTTCTTT. It translates to CASSSWQGAPEAFF.